This TCR beta chain came from a study of cytomegalovirus exposure and HLA in healthy donors. The CDR3 runs to 15 residues. Germline V CDR1 and CDR2: SGHRS, YFSETQ. The V gene lost 4 bases and the J gene lost 8 bases, with 18 bases spanning the gap. Study-wide points: Later analysis identified 15,000 to 20,000 TCR beta sequences associated with HLA alleles, using a false discovery rate threshold of 0.05.

Comment on this clone: Its target is not known.

PCR amplification relied on 60 Vbeta primers (plus 13 Jbeta primers). Repertoires were generated with immunoSEQ multiplex PCR, while TCRdb's copy carries only in-frame clones and drops some. The sample has 120,000 to 150,000 clones, roughly four fifths seen once; the top ten hold around 3%. The chain couples TRBV5-1 to TRBJ1-4, with D unresolved. Sequencing was done on a sample of PBMCs. This TCR came from a man between 18 and 35 years old in good health and CMV-seropositive. DNA for the CDR3: TGCGCCAGCAGCAAGTCGACTGGCTCACTGGAAAAACTGTTTTTT. As protein: CASSKSTGSLEKLFF.